This T cell receptor (beta chain) originates from a study of T cells in Graves' hyperthyroidism and ophthalmopathy. Each diagnosis was grounded in clinical symptoms, serum thyroxine and TRAb, thyroid ultrasound, and orbital computed tomography. Study-wide results and caveats: Stable hyperthyroidism and ophthalmopathy were separated using 13 V-J signatures.

The sample holds many counts of this clonotype. What it recognizes is unknown. Trimming removed 4 bases from V and 3 bases from J, with 10 bases in between. CDR1 SGHAT and CDR2 FQDESV come from the germline V gene (reference sequence). The CDR3 is 13 residues long. TCR beta CDR3 regions were amplified from RNA. HTBI primers were the set used in a first-round RT-PCR of the TCR CDR3. TCRdb fed the multiplex PCR reads into MiXCR, producing one record per CDR3 protein. The table includes more than 300,000 distinct CDR3 sequences, more than 14% detected once. The sequenced sample was blood. The chain links TRBV11-1 to TRBJ2-7; D unresolved. The receptor was isolated from a woman in her 30s with Graves' ophthalmopathy. The CDR3 sequence is CASSSRWVYEQYF. The CDR3 DNA is TGTGCCAGCAGCTCCCGATGGGTCTACGAGCAGTACTTC.